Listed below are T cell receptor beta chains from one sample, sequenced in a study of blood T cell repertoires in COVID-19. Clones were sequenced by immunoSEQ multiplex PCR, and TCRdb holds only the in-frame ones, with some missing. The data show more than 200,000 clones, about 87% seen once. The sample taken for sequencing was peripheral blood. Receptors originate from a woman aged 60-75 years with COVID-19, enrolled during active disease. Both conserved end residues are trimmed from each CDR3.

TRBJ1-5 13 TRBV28 ASSSGARSNQPQH
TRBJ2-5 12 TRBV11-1 ASSRGRLEETQY
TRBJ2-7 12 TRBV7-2 ASSKTVRGAEQY
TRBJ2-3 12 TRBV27 ASSFWPDTDTQY
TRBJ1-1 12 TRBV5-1 ASSLRQGNTEAF
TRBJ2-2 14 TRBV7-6 ASSHGTSGGTGELF
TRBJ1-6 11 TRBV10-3 AISVSDNSPLH
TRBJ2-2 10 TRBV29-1 SVRANTGELF
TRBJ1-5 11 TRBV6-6 ASKDREMEPQH
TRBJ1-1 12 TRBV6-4 ASRESQANTEAF
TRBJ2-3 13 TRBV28 ASIPSRGAADTQY
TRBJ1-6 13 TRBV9 ASSVGGQGSSPLH
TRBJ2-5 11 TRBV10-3 ATGGSGRETQY
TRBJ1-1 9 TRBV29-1 SVEQGARAF
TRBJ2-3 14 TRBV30 AWSLKLAGGTDTQY
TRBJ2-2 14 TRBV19 ASSTSTGGNTGELF
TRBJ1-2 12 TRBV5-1 ASSLEGTGYGYT
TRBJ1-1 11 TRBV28 ASSLPPTEKAF
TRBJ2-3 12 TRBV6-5 ASSRDRGADTQY
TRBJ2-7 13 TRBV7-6 ASAVAGGGPYEQY
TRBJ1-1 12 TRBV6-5 ASRNRGENTEAF
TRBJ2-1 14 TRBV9 ASSARGAGTFNEQF
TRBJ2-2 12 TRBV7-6 ASTYQSGTGELF
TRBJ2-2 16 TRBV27 ASSTGLAGVAVTGELF
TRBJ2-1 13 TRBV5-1 ASSFTSGRIDEQF
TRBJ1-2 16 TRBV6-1 ASSEAGQGAPLNYGYT
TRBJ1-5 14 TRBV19 ASTDPGRYRNQPQH
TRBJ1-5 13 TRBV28 ASSDQDTDNQPQH
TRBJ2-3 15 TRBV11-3 ASSPNSTARNTDTQY
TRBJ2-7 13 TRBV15 ATSRDRGGSYEQY
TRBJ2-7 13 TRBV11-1 ASSRTFPGAYEQY
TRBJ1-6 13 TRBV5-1 ASSGGQELNSPLH
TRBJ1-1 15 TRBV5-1 ASSFRTGRSVGTEAF
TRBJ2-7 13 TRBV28 ASRSHGTSTYEQY
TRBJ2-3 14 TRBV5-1 ASSLQLAASTDTQY
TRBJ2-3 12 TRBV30 AWSVGGRGDTQY
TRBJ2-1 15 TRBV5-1 ASSSDSSSIFYNEQF
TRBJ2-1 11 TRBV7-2 ASCPGGWNEQF
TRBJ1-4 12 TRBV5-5 ASSSTGPNEKLF
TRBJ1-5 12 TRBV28 ALQVGGGNQPQH
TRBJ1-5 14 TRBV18 ASSAGSPDREQPQH
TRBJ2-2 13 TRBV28 AGSKRGANTGELF
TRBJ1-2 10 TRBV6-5 ASAAGAGGYT